This TCR beta chain was retrieved from a study of blood T cell repertoires in COVID-19. Study background: Sites in the United States, Italy and Spain provided acute and convalescent COVID-19 samples. PBMCs, B-cell-depleted T cells, or T cells provided the cDNA or gDNA that made up the material.

Per the original methods: Cell counts per sample came from amplifying reference gene primers. Sequenced by immunoSEQ multiplex PCR; TCRdb stores in-frame clones only, minus some. The V and J calls and clone size were taken over from that table, and D and trimming were inferred from the DNA. The sample consists of a few hundred thousand clones, 80% to 90% of them appearing once. The source is a man aged 30-40 years with active or convalescent COVID-19. Sequenced input: peripheral blood.

DNA for the CDR3: TGTGCCAGCAGCTCAGGGACAACTAATGAAAAACTGTTTTTT. Its translation: CASSSGTTNEKLFF. V gene TRBV11-2 combines with J gene TRBJ1-4; the D gene is possibly TRBD1 (5 bases). Germline lookup yields CDR1 SGHAT and CDR2 FQNNGV. This CDR3 has 14 residues. The germline V and J ends were trimmed by 4 bases and 0 bases, with 6 bases remaining between them.